These 15 T cell receptor beta chains originate from one sample sequenced in a study of T cells in Graves' hyperthyroidism and ophthalmopathy. Researchers took RNA transcripts and amplified the TCR beta CDR3 regions from them. A set of HTBI primers served as the primers for a first-round RT-PCR of the TCR CDR3. Each CDR3 protein gets one entry after TCRdb re-called the multiplex PCR reads with MiXCR. The data show hundreds of thousands of distinct CDR3 sequences, approximately 17% seen once. The sample taken for sequencing was blood. The receptors were sampled from a woman aged 18-35 years with Graves' ophthalmopathy.

A remark on this clonotype: One end of the junction is discordant with germline, which a read error may explain. This rearrangement joins TRBV27 to TRBJ2-7; D gene unclear. The length of the CDR3 is 13 residues. From germline, CDR1 is MNHEY and CDR2 SMNVEV (reference sequence). CDR3 sequence (DNA): TGTGCCGGCAGTCCTGGGCGAGCCTACGAGCAGTACTTC. Translated: CAGSPGRAYEQYF.

The chain has TRBV19 and TRBJ2-3; 10 bases line up with TRBD2. Germline trimming cut 5 bases from V and 5 bases from J; bases unmatched to any gene: 7. Germline CDR1 and CDR2: LNHDA and SQIVND (reference sequence). The CDR3 contains 15 residues. The CDR3 here is CASSSTSGSLDTQYF. DNA for the CDR3: TGTGCCAGTAGTTCGACTAGCGGGTCTTTAGATACGCAGTATTTT.

This clonotype has just a few counts. This sequence joins TRBV7-6 and TRBJ2-7; D is uncertain. The CDR3 contains 12 residues. V gave up 5 bases and J gave up 3 bases, with 8 bases separating them. Germline loops: CDR1 SGHVS, CDR2 FNYEAQ. The CDR3 nucleotides read TGTGCCAGCAGCCTATGGAGCTACGAGCAGTACTTC. Translation: CASSLWSYEQYF.

This clonotype came up many times. This chain joins TRBV5-6 and TRBJ2-7; possibly TRBD1 for D (6 bases). Germline V gene lookup returns CDR1 SGHDT and CDR2 YYEEEE. The CDR3 has 14 residues. V was clipped by 3 bases and J by 3 bases, with 13 bases between them. The CDR3 loop reads CASSSSGTYYEQYF. The CDR3 DNA sequence: TGTGCCAGCAGCTCCTCCGGGACATACTACGAGCAGTACTTC.

The chain recombines TRBV20-1 with TRBJ2-3; 12 bases map to TRBD2. Trimming removed 6 bases from V and 3 bases from J; junction bases left unmatched: 13. The CDR3 consists of 17 residues. Germline V lookup: CDR1 DFQATT, CDR2 SNEGSKA (reference sequence). DNA of the CDR3: TGCAGTGCCACCCCGGCCCTAGCGGGAGGGCCGACAGATACGCAGTATTTT. This translates into CSATPALAGGPTDTQYF.

A word on this clonotype: This may be a read error, as it is one base from a much larger clone. The V gene is TRBV12-3 or TRBV12-4, the J gene TRBJ1-1; 9 bases map to TRBD1. V shed 5 bases, J shed 7 bases, and the junction held 8 bases outside the gene matches. This CDR3 is 14 amino acids long. CDR3 coding DNA: TGTGCCAGCAGTCAAGGACAGGGGAGCATTGAAGCTTTCTTT. Its protein is CASSQGQGSIEAFF.

The chain joins TRBV4-3 to TRBJ2-1; 11 bases map to TRBD2. Per germline, CDR1 LGHNA and CDR2 YSLEER. After removal of 8 bases from V and 5 bases from J, the junction contained 8 bases not matched to a gene. This CDR3 region has 15 residues. The CDR3 sequence: CASQRLAGSNNEQFF. The DNA for the CDR3 is TGCGCCAGCCAAAGACTAGCGGGGAGTAACAATGAGCAGTTCTTC.

This clonotype has at least ten counts. The rearrangement joins TRBV20-1 to TRBJ2-1; 8 bases are shared with TRBD1. This CDR3 region has 14 residues. Germline values: CDR1 DFQATT, CDR2 SNEGSKA (reference sequence). V shed 3 bases and J 4 bases; nucleotides not matched to a gene: 5. The CDR3 spells CSASPDRGYNEQFF. The CDR3 DNA is TGCAGTGCTAGTCCCGACAGGGGATACAATGAGCAGTTCTTC.

The chain links TRBV12-3 or TRBV12-4 to TRBJ1-2; D gene ambiguous. The germline V and J ends were trimmed by 8 bases and 6 bases, with 13 bases remaining between them. The CDR3 totals 12 residues. CDR3 nucleotide sequence: TGTGCCAGCGGGCCCTCCGGCAATGGCTACACCTTC. This sequence encodes CASGPSGNGYTF.

The chain combines TRBV6-1 with TRBJ1-5; TRBD1 agrees at 8 bases. The V and J ends lost 1 base and 0 bases, in that order; junction bases with no gene match: 5. Germline loops: CDR1 MNHNS, CDR2 SASEGT. CDR3 length: 17 amino acids. CDR3 residues: CASSEGWTGRSNQPQHF. Here the CDR3 DNA reads TGTGCCAGCAGTGAAGGGTGGACAGGGCGTAGCAATCAGCCCCAGCATTTT.

There are a few counts of this clonotype. The chain links TRBV25-1 to TRBJ1-2; D possibly corresponds to TRBD1 (6 bases). V lost 1 base, J lost 2 bases, and 14 bases lay in between. This CDR3 region has 16 residues. The germline gives CDR1 MGHDK, CDR2 SYGVNS. The CDR3 sequence: CASSEFLTGGNYGYTF. CDR3 sequence (DNA): TGTGCCAGCAGTGAATTCTTGACAGGTGGCAACTATGGCTACACCTTC.

This clonotype showed up many times. The genes are TRBV30 and TRBJ1-2; 7 nucleotides line up with TRBD1. The J segment lost 2 bases and the V segment lost 5 bases, leaving 2 bases of the junction unmatched. Germline CDR1 GTSNPN, CDR2 SVGIG (reference sequence). The CDR3 runs to 12 residues. The CDR3 loop is CAWEDRNYGYTF. As DNA, the CDR3 is TGTGCCTGGGAGGACAGGAACTATGGCTACACCTTC.

This clonotype has only a few counts. The V and J genes are TRBV7-8 and TRBJ1-5, with D possibly TRBD1 on 6 matching bases. V was clipped by 1 base and J by 4 bases, with 11 bases between them. This CDR3 contains 15 residues. Germline CDR1 is SGHVS and CDR2 is FQNEAQ. CDR3 sequence (DNA): TGTGCCAGCAGCTTAGACAGGGATTTGAATCAGCCCCAGCATTTT. Encoded protein: CASSLDRDLNQPQHF.

The chain recombines TRBV10-3 with TRBJ1-5; D is perhaps TRBD1 (5 bases). The CDR3 contains 15 residues. V was pared by 4 bases and J by 3 bases, with 13 bases between. Germline CDR1 reads ENHRY; CDR2 reads SYGVKD. The CDR3 region is CAISVSRASNQPQHF. In DNA, the CDR3 is TGTGCCATCAGTGTTTCCAGGGCCTCCAATCAGCCCCAGCATTTT.

This clonotype was found a few times. The chain uses TRBV19 and TRBJ2-1; D gene uncertain. The CDR3 length is 12 residues. The ends were cut back, 2 bases at V and 7 bases at J, with 6 bases in the middle. The germline gives CDR1 LNHDA, CDR2 SQIVND (reference sequence). This CDR3 is CASSIFANEQFF. CDR3 nucleotides: TGTGCCAGTAGTATATTTGCTAATGAGCAGTTCTTC.